These 4 T cell receptor beta chains were sequenced from one sample in a study of shared clonotypes between healthy human individuals. TCRdb's copy holds only in-frame clones and misses some; the assay was immunoSEQ multiplex PCR. The sample lists about 1 million clones, about 77% occurring once. Sequenced: memory CD4+ T cells sorted from blood. The subset was: CD45RA-negative fraction. These TCRs come from a man aged 18 to 30 in good health.

This chain joins TRBV9 and TRBJ2-7, with TRBD2 identical over 10 bases. The CDR3 runs 15 residues. Germline V CDR1 and CDR2: SGDLS, YYNGEE. V was clipped by 3 bases and J by 4 bases; unmatched bases: 7. The CDR3 protein is CASSAEGTSEYEQYF. CDR3 nucleotide sequence: TGTGCCAGCAGCGCCGAAGGGACTAGCGAGTACGAGCAGTACTTC.

The V call is TRBV11-2, the J call TRBJ2-7; 12 positions match TRBD2. Unmatched junction bases numbered 8, after V lost 5 bases and J lost 6 bases. CDR3 length: 15 residues. Germline V gene data show CDR1 as SGHAT and CDR2 as FQNNGV. Written as DNA, the CDR3 is TGTGCCAGCAGCGCGACTAGCGGGAGTCGGGGCGAGCAGTACTTC. Amino acid sequence: CASSATSGSRGEQYF.

The gene calls are TRBV6-5 and TRBJ2-7; D not resolved. V lost 4 bases and J lost 0, with 13 bases in between. Germline values: CDR1 MNHEY, CDR2 SVGAGI. The CDR3 spans 15 residues. For the CDR3, the DNA is TGTGCCAGCAGTTCGCATTACATGGTCTCCTACGAGCAGTACTTC. Translation gives CASSSHYMVSYEQYF.

The genes are TRBV19 and TRBJ1-2, with 8 bases matching TRBD1. From germline, CDR1 is LNHDA and CDR2 SQIVND (reference sequence). Germline trimming cut 9 bases from V and 4 bases from J; bases unmatched to any gene: 7. The CDR3 is 13 amino acids. The CDR3 is CASEDRVRYGYTF. The CDR3 DNA reads TGTGCCAGCGAGGACAGGGTTCGCTATGGCTACACCTTC.